This TCR beta chain was sequenced in a study of blood T cell repertoires in COVID-19. About the research overall: Some COVID-19 samples were acute and others convalescent; all came from the United States, Italy and Spain. From T cells, B-cell-depleted T cells, or PBMCs came the material, which was cDNA or gDNA.

The germline V gene has CDR1 SGHTA and CDR2 FQGTGA. V lost 2 bases to trimming and J lost 6 bases; unmatched junction nucleotides: 5. CDR3 length: 16 residues. Authors' analysis steps: Using reference gene primer amplification, nucleated cell counts were estimated. This table comes from immunoSEQ multiplex PCR, and its TCRdb copy is limited to in-frame clones, with some not included. Clone size and V and J calls were adopted from that table, with D and trimming inferred from the DNA. Among about 53,000 clones listed, 80% to 90% were seen once. Sequenced material: peripheral blood. The chain employs TRBV7-3 and TRBJ2-1; 12 nucleotides agree with TRBD2. This clonotype originated in a woman aged 55-69 years with acute or convalescent COVID-19. CDR3 sequence: CASSLGPSGRGNEQFF. DNA of the CDR3: TGTGCCAGCAGCTTAGGGCCTAGCGGGAGGGGCAATGAGCAGTTCTTC.